These T cell receptor beta chains were read from a single sample in a study of blood T cell repertoires in COVID-19. Here immunoSEQ multiplex PCR was the method, and the copy in TCRdb shows in-frame clones only, minus some. The sample carries 50,000 to 70,000 clones, around 77% recorded once. Sequencing was done on a sample of peripheral blood. Receptors were obtained from a man between 60 and 70 years old with acute or convalescent COVID-19. The CDR3 runs from the conserved cysteine through the conserved F or W. Each record gives: J gene, V gene, clone size, D gene, CDR3 protein, CDR3 DNA. A D gene is named only where the DNA matches it firmly. Not all rows give a size; the values are once, few, many and, for expanded clones, a class.

TRBJ2-1 TRBV7-2 NA NA CASSLERGNEQFF TGTGCCAGCAGCTTAGAAAGGGGCAATGAGCAGTTCTTC
TRBJ1-5 TRBV19 once NA CASSSGEPYQPQHF TGTGCCAGTAGTTCCGGGGAACCCTATCAGCCCCAGCATTTT
TRBJ1-5 TRBV24-1 NA NA CATSDSSRQASGDQPQHF TGTGCCACCAGTGATTCCTCGCGACAGGCCTCAGGGGATCAGCCCCAGCATTTT
TRBJ1-1 TRBV4-1 few TRBD1 CASSNPQGARTNEAFF TGCGCCAGCAGCAATCCACAGGGGGCGCGAACTAATGAAGCTTTCTTT
TRBJ1-1 TRBV27 few TRBD1 CASTTGQHNTEAFF TGTGCCAGCACCACGGGACAGCATAACACTGAAGCTTTCTTT
TRBJ1-4 TRBV19 NA NA CASSIRTGGEKLFF TGTGCCAGTAGTATACGGACGGGGGGGGAAAAACTGTTTTTT
TRBJ2-7 TRBV7-7 many TRBD1 CASSLGTGLDEQYF TGTGCCAGCAGCCTCGGGACAGGTCTCGACGAGCAGTACTTC
TRBJ1-6 TRBV19 NA NA CASSMAGKNSPLHF TGTGCCAGTAGTATGGCAGGGAAAAATTCACCCCTCCACTTT
TRBJ1-1 TRBV2 NA TRBD1 CASSLQGVGGNTEAFF TGTGCCAGCAGCTTACAGGGGGTCGGAGGTAACACTGAAGCTTTCTTT
TRBJ2-7 TRBV12-5 NA NA CASGPRRDGEQYF TGTGCTAGTGGTCCCCGCAGGGATGGCGAGCAGTACTTC
TRBJ2-2 TRBV9 NA NA CASSPAQTGWVNTGELFF TGTGCCAGCAGCCCCGCTCAAACAGGGTGGGTGAACACCGGGGAGCTGTTTTTT
TRBJ1-6 TRBV6-2/TRBV6-3 NA NA CASSDRLIGAYNSPLHF TGTGCCAGCAGTGACCGACTGATCGGGGCCTATAATTCACCCCTCCACTTT
TRBJ2-5 TRBV24-1 NA TRBD2 CATSDPSRRTSGVAQETQYF TGTGCCACCAGTGATCCTTCGAGGAGGACTAGCGGGGTAGCCCAAGAGACCCAGTACTTC
TRBJ1-1 TRBV12-5 NA NA CASGLVVPGGGEAFF TGTGCTAGTGGTTTGGTGGTCCCGGGGGGGGGTGAAGCTTTCTTT
TRBJ1-1 TRBV6-5 once TRBD1 CASSLTGENTEAFF TGTGCCAGCAGTTTAACAGGGGAGAACACTGAAGCTTTCTTT
TRBJ1-5 TRBV4-2 NA TRBD1 CASSLQGDGNQPQHF TGTGCCAGCAGCCTTCAGGGGGATGGCAATCAGCCCCAGCATTTT
TRBJ2-1 TRBV7-2 NA TRBD2 CASSRSGAYNEQFF TGTGCCAGCAGCCGGAGCGGGGCATACAATGAGCAGTTCTTC
TRBJ2-7 TRBV18 NA TRBD1 CASSPGTGLYF TGTGCCAGCTCCCCCGGGACAGGTCTGTACTTC
TRBJ1-6 TRBV5-1 NA NA CASSLASTLADSPLHF TGCGCCAGCAGCTTGGCCTCGACATTAGCGGATTCACCCCTCCACTTT
TRBJ1-5 TRBV2 NA TRBD1 CASGQVSGNQPQHF TGTGCCAGCGGACAGGTATCGGGCAATCAGCCCCAGCATTTT
TRBJ1-1 TRBV9 NA NA CASSVVSGGQLFNTEAFF TGTGCCAGCAGCGTAGTGTCGGGAGGACAGCTATTTAACACTGAAGCTTTCTTT
TRBJ2-5 TRBV18 NA NA CASSPNRAETQYF TGTGCCAGCTCACCTAACAGGGCGGAGACCCAGTACTTC
TRBJ2-7 TRBV10-3 NA TRBD2 CAIRTSGPEQYF TGTGCCATCAGGACTAGCGGACCAGAGCAGTACTTC
TRBJ2-2 TRBV7-8 NA NA CASSSRQGRATGELFF TGTGCCAGCAGCTCCCGCCAGGGTCGGGCCACCGGGGAGCTGTTTTTT
TRBJ1-1 TRBV7-9 NA NA CASSFPGMGHQGAEAFF TGTGCCAGCAGCTTCCCGGGTATGGGACACCAAGGGGCTGAAGCTTTCTTT
TRBJ1-1 TRBV5-1 NA NA CASSLIGTPGGTEAFF TGCGCCAGCAGCTTGATCGGGACACCCGGCGGGACTGAAGCTTTCTTT
TRBJ1-3 TRBV13 NA NA CASSPYSLSGNTIYF TGTGCCAGCAGCCCCTACAGTCTCTCTGGAAACACCATATATTTT
TRBJ2-2 TRBV21-1 few NA CASSKFRFGGSANTGELFF TGTGCCAGCAGCAAGTTTCGTTTTGGCGGCAGTGCGAACACCGGGGAGCTGTTTTTT
TRBJ2-5 TRBV5-1 NA TRBD2 CASSSGTSGLQETQYF TGCGCCAGCAGCTCTGGGACTAGCGGACTACAAGAGACCCAGTACTTC
TRBJ1-2 TRBV19 NA NA CASSTGRFYGYTF TGTGCCAGTAGTACTGGCAGATTTTATGGCTACACCTTC
TRBJ2-5 TRBV7-7 NA TRBD2 CASSSTSGGFGETQYF TGTGCCAGCAGCTCTACTAGCGGGGGGTTTGGGGAGACCCAGTACTTC
TRBJ1-2 TRBV27 few TRBD1 CASKGGGASLYGYTF TGTGCCAGCAAAGGAGGGGGCGCCAGCCTATATGGCTACACCTTC
TRBJ1-1 TRBV6-5 NA TRBD1 CASGPPDRGEAFF TGTGCCAGCGGGCCTCCCGACAGGGGGGAAGCTTTCTTT
TRBJ1-2 TRBV28 NA TRBD1 CASNRGAGGGFNYGYTF TGTGCCAGCAACCGGGGGGCAGGGGGCGGTTTTAACTATGGCTACACCTTC
TRBJ1-6 TRBV12-3/TRBV12-4 NA NA CASSGGLSPLHF TGTGCCAGCAGCGGAGGCCTTTCACCCCTCCACTTT
TRBJ1-2 TRBV27 NA TRBD1 CASSYTGWGTEGYGYTF TGTGCCAGCAGTTATACGGGCTGGGGGACAGAAGGCTATGGCTACACCTTC
TRBJ1-1 TRBV30 NA NA CAWSVFQNTEAFF TGTGCCTGGAGTGTTTTCCAGAACACTGAAGCTTTCTTT